This TCR beta chain was recorded in a study of cytomegalovirus exposure and HLA in healthy donors. Study-level findings and limits: Further analysis was carried out later, and it showed several of the most significant clusters appearing linked to common viral pathogens.

Researchers ran the PCR with 60 Vbeta and 13 Jbeta primers. Only in-frame clones appear in the TCRdb table, and some are missing; sequencing was by immunoSEQ multiplex PCR. The top ten clones hold about 1.2% of a sample with roughly 180,000 clones, about 9% of them seen once. On this clone itself: Its antigen is as yet unknown.

V lost 3 bases, J lost 0 bases, and 5 bases stayed unmatched. The CDR3 is 15 residues long. Looked up from germline, CDR1 is SGHRS and CDR2 is YFSETQ. V and J are TRBV5-1 and TRBJ1-2; 7 bases map to TRBD1. This clonotype originated in a woman in her thirties in good health and CMV-seropositive. Sequenced input: PBMCs. This chain's CDR3 is CASSSAGQSNYGYTF. DNA for the CDR3: TGCGCCAGCAGCTCCGCGGGACAGTCTAACTATGGCTACACCTTC.